This is a list of T cell receptor beta chains from one sample in a study of blood T cell repertoires in COVID-19. Produced via immunoSEQ multiplex PCR; TCRdb's table is partial and in-frame only. The table lists roughly 300,000 clones, 85% to 90% of them singletons. Sequences were obtained from PBMCs or T cells enriched from blood (not recorded which). These receptor sequences come from a woman younger than 35 who had recovered from COVID-19. CDR3s include the opening cysteine and the closing phenylalanine or tryptophan. Each record gives: clone size, V gene, D gene, J gene, CDR3 DNA, CDR3 protein. D genes are given only for firm matches. Some rows have no size entry. The others give once, few or many, or a class for an expanded clone.

>NA|TRBV2|NA|TRBJ1-1
TGTGCCAGCAGTGAAGCCGGGATATTTAACACTGAAGCTTTCTTT
CASSEAGIFNTEAFF
>NA|TRBV5-4|NA|TRBJ2-2
TGTGCCAGCAGCTTGAGCGGGTCGAACACCGGGGAGCTGTTTTTT
CASSLSGSNTGELFF
>NA|TRBV3-1/TRBV3-2|TRBD2|TRBJ2-3
TGTGCCAGCAGCTTGAGCTGGGTAGCGGGGGGATACACAGATACGCAGTATTTT
CASSLSWVAGGYTDTQYF
>once|TRBV3-1/TRBV3-2|NA|TRBJ1-2
TGTGCCAGCAGCCCTTCGGACCAGGGGTATGGCTACACCTTC
CASSPSDQGYGYTF
>NA|TRBV18|NA|TRBJ2-2
TGTGCCAGCTCAATGGACAGCCTTACCGGGGAGCTGTTTTTT
CASSMDSLTGELFF
>NA|TRBV2|NA|TRBJ2-3
TGTGCCAGCAGTCTTGTGGTAGCCCCATCTGGCACAGATACGCAGTATTTT
CASSLVVAPSGTDTQYF
>NA|TRBV24-1|TRBD1|TRBJ1-1
TGTGCCACCAGTGCGACAGGGGTGAACACTGAAGCTTTCTTT
CATSATGVNTEAFF
>NA|TRBV19|NA|TRBJ2-1
TGTGCCAGTAGTCCTTCGGGGGGCCCTAATGAGCAGTTCTTC
CASSPSGGPNEQFF
>NA|TRBV27|TRBD1|TRBJ1-5
TGTGCCAGCAGTTTATACCGGGACAGGGGACTCAATCAGCCCCAGCATTTT
CASSLYRDRGLNQPQHF
>NA|TRBV18|NA|TRBJ2-7
TGTGCCAGCTCTAAGGACTTGGAGGGCGAGCAGTACTTC
CASSKDLEGEQYF
>NA|TRBV2|TRBD1|TRBJ1-2
TGTGCCAGCAGTGAAGGGTGGGACAGTATCGGCTACACCTTC
CASSEGWDSIGYTF
>once|TRBV5-6|NA|TRBJ2-3
TGTGCCAGCAGCTGGCTAGGAGGGGGGGTGACAGATACGCAGTATTTT
CASSWLGGGVTDTQYF
>NA|TRBV9|TRBD1|TRBJ2-1
TGTGCCAGCAGCACAACCGGGACAGGGGGAAGAAATGAGCAGTTCTTC
CASSTTGTGGRNEQFF
>few|TRBV10-3|TRBD1|TRBJ1-2
TGTGCCATCAGTGACGGGACAGGGAATGGCTACACCTTC
CAISDGTGNGYTF
>once|TRBV30|NA|TRBJ2-2
TGTGCCTGGCAGCGAGCCGGGGAGCTGTTTTTT
CAWQRAGELFF
>NA|TRBV16|NA|TRBJ1-2
TGTGCCAGCAGCCAAATTCGGGAGACGAGCTATGGCTACACCTTC
CASSQIRETSYGYTF
>NA|TRBV4-1|TRBD1|TRBJ1-2
TGCGCCAGCAGCCAACCTAGGGACAGGGGCTATGGCTACACCTTC
CASSQPRDRGYGYTF
>few|TRBV9|TRBD1|TRBJ1-6
TGTGCCAGCAGCGTATATGGGACAGAGAGCTATAATTCACCCCTCCACTTT
CASSVYGTESYNSPLHF
>NA|TRBV12-5|TRBD1|TRBJ1-6
TGTGCTAGTGGTTTGGTTTATTGGGACAGCTACAATTCACCCCTCCACTTT
CASGLVYWDSYNSPLHF
>NA|TRBV30|TRBD1|TRBJ1-1
TGTGCCTGGTCGACAGGGGACACTGAAGCTTTCTTT
CAWSTGDTEAFF
>NA|TRBV28|NA|TRBJ1-2
TGTGCCAGCAGTCCCCGGGGAGTTGAAGGCTACACCTTC
CASSPRGVEGYTF
>NA|TRBV11-2|NA|TRBJ2-7
TGTGCCAGCAGCTTAGATATATACGAGCAGTACTTC
CASSLDIYEQYF
>once|TRBV4-1|NA|TRBJ2-3
TGCGCCAGCAGTCAAGATCGATTAGCCCCTAAAGCCTCTAGCACAGATACGCAGTATTTT
CASSQDRLAPKASSTDTQYF
>NA|TRBV3-1/TRBV3-2|TRBD1|TRBJ2-7
TGTGCCAGCAGTACTTTTACAGGGGACCCCTACGAGCAGTACTTC
CASSTFTGDPYEQYF
>NA|TRBV6-5|NA|TRBJ1-6
TGTGCCAGCAGCTACGAGGGACAATATAATTCACCCCTCCACTTT
CASSYEGQYNSPLHF
>NA|TRBV4-1|TRBD1|TRBJ2-7
TGCGCCAGCAGCCAACAAGGGACAGGGAGCTACGAGCAGTACTTC
CASSQQGTGSYEQYF
>NA|TRBV10-1|TRBD1|TRBJ1-5
TGCGCCAGCAGTGACCGTGAAGGGACAGGCCGCAATCAGCCCCAGCATTTT
CASSDREGTGRNQPQHF
>NA|TRBV19|TRBD2|TRBJ2-7
TGTGCCAGTAGTAAGGGTCTAGCGGCATACGAGCAGTACTTC
CASSKGLAAYEQYF
>once|TRBV5-4|NA|TRBJ2-5
TGTGCCAGCGCGGCTAGCCTCCAAGAGACCCAGTACTTC
CASAASLQETQYF
>few|TRBV9|TRBD1|TRBJ1-5
TGTGCCAGCAGCCCGACAGGGTTCAGTAATCAGCCCCAGCATTTT
CASSPTGFSNQPQHF
>NA|TRBV2|TRBD1|TRBJ1-6
TGTGCCAGCAGTGCCGACAGGGGAAGTAATTCACCCCTCCACTTT
CASSADRGSNSPLHF